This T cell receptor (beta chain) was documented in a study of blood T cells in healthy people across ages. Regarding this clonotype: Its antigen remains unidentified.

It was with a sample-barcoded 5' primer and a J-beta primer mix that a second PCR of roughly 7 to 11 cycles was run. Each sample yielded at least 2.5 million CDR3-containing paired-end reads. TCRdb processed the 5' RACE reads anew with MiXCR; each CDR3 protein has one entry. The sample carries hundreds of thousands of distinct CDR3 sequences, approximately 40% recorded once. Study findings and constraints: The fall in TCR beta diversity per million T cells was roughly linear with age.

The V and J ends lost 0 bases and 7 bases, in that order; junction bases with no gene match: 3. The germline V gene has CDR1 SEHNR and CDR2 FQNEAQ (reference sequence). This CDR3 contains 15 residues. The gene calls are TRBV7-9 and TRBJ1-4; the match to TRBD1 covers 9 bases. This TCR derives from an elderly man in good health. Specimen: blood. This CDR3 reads CASSLAGQGLEKLFF. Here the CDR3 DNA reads TGTGCCAGCAGCTTAGCGGGACAGGGACTTGAAAAACTGTTTTTT.